The source of this T cell receptor (beta chain) is a study of cytomegalovirus exposure and HLA in healthy donors. Germline values: CDR1 SGHAT, CDR2 FQNNGV. The CDR3 is 15 amino acids. J was trimmed by 7 bases and V by 0 bases; bases with no gene match: 6. The PCR was carried out with 60 Vbeta primers and 13 Jbeta primers. Data came from immunoSEQ multiplex PCR; TCRdb stores just in-frame clones and leaves some out. Seen here are roughly 130,000 clones, approximately 82% observed once, and the top ten hold around 3%. This clonotype was obtained from a boy aged 2 to 10 in good health and CMV-seronegative. The source material was PBMCs. This chain joins TRBV11-2 and TRBJ1-5; 7 bases are a match to TRBD1. The CDR3 loop reads CASSLDQGVVQPQHF. The CDR3 nucleotides read TGTGCCAGCAGCTTAGATCAGGGGGTCGTACAGCCCCAGCATTTT.